This TCR beta chain derives from a study of T cell responses to AZD1222 COVID-19 vaccine. Study-wide results and limits: It should be noted that donors were predominantly white British and more often female, and clonal diversity was possibly underestimated. Every sample of the repertoires postdated the peak T cell response.

As regards this clone: Its specificity is unknown.

Sequencing used immunoSEQ multiplex PCR; TCRdb keeps in-frame clones, though not all of them. The sample has hundreds of thousands of clones, 90% to 95% seen once. The J segment lost 7 bases and the V segment lost 2 bases, leaving 7 bases of the junction unmatched. CDR1 and CDR2 (germline): SEHNR, FQNEAQ (reference sequence). The CDR3 length is 16 residues. This chain connects TRBV7-9 to TRBJ2-2; 10 nucleotides line up with TRBD2. Here the sequenced sample was peripheral blood, taken 28 days after the second AZD1222 dose. The sequence came from an adult who received the AZD1222 COVID-19 vaccine. For the CDR3, the DNA is TGTGCCAGCAGCTTATCGCTAGCGGGAGCGTACGGGGAGCTGTTTTTT. It is translated as CASSLSLAGAYGELFF.